This record concerns one T cell receptor beta chain sequence. The antigen remains undetermined. The sample is drawn from a study of cytomegalovirus exposure and HLA in healthy donors. Study-wide findings and caveats: According to an earlier analysis, most TCR beta V segments yielded productive rearrangements about 90% or about 30% of the time. When analyzed later, a missense DCLRE1C variant was found to be linked to TCR beta V- and J-gene trimming. In a later analysis, most CMV-associated TCR beta chains appeared HLA-restricted. Reports described diagnosis of cytomegalovirus status by the classifier as highly specific and sensitive.

The CDR3 length is 12 residues. V was shortened by 10 bases and J by 1 base, with 10 bases between the two germline ends. CDR1 and CDR2 (germline): SNHLY, FYNNEI. PCR used 60 Vbeta primers and 13 Jbeta primers. Libraries were prepared by immunoSEQ multiplex PCR; TCRdb keeps only in-frame clonotypes and omits some of them. The top ten clones hold about 1.6% of a sample with 150,000 to 200,000 clones, around 68% of them seen once. J is TRBJ2-5 and V is TRBV2; the D gene is possibly TRBD1 (6 bases). This TCR came from a girl aged 5 to 17 in good health and CMV-seronegative. Sequencing was done on a sample of PBMCs. CDR3 sequence reads: CAKQGVQETQYF. CDR3 bases: TGTGCCAAACAGGGTGTCCAAGAGACCCAGTACTTC.